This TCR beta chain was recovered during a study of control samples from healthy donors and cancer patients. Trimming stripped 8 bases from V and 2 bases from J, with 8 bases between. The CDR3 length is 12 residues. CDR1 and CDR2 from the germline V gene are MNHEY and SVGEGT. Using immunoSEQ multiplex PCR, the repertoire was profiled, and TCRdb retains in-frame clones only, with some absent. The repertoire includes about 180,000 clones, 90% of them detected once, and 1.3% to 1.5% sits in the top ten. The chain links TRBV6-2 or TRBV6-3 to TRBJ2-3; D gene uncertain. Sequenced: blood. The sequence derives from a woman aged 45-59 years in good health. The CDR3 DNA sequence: TGTGCCAGCTGTTTCGCCACAGATACGCAGTATTTT. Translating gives CASCFATDTQYF.